The 25 T cell receptor beta chains presented below share a single source sample, sequenced in a study of tumor-infiltrating lymphocytes in oesophageal squamous cell carcinoma. Each CDR3 protein is one row after TCRdb ran MiXCR on the PCR reads. The table includes roughly 12,000 distinct CDR3 sequences, roughly 54% detected once. The sequencing input was esophageal tumor tissue. These receptors all come from a male donor with esophageal squamous cell carcinoma.

The V and J genes are TRBV7-2 and TRBJ2-1, with 13 bases lining up with TRBD2. The J call may be wrong; the DNA end is better matched by TRBJ2-5. The CDR3 loop spans 16 amino acids. CDR1 is SGHTA, CDR2 FQGNSA, per germline. The DNA for the CDR3 is TGTGCCAGCAGCTCTCGACTAGCGGGAGGTCACGAGACCCAGTACTTC. This gives the protein CASSSRLAGGHETQYF.

The count of this clonotype is one. The CDR3 coding sequence is TGCGCCAGCAGACTAGAGTTTAACTATGGCTACACCTTC. This encodes CASRLEFNYGYTF. The chain recombines TRBV5-1 with TRBJ1-2; D is uncertain. V lost 5 bases and J lost 1, with 9 bases in between. The length of the CDR3 is 13 residues. Germline V gene sequence: CDR1 SGHRS, CDR2 YFSETQ.

The chain has TRBV6-6 and TRBJ2-4; D assignment may be TRBD1 or TRBD2 (5 bases each). Trimming left V 2 bases short and J 0 bases short, with 5 bases between. The CDR3 runs 14 residues. Germline V lookup: CDR1 MNHNY, CDR2 SVGAGI (reference sequence). This CDR3 is CASSYGGAKNIQYF. CDR3 nucleotides: TGTGCCAGCAGTTACGGGGGAGCCAAAAACATTCAGTACTTC.

The V call is TRBV6-8, the J call TRBJ2-3; 8 bases agree with TRBD1. The V segment lost 6 bases and the J segment 14 bases; nucleotides outside the gene matches: 16. This CDR3 is 14 amino acids long. CDR1 and CDR2 (germline): MNHGY, SAAAGT. The CDR3, as DNA: TGTGCCAGCAGGAGGGACAGGAACACCGGGGAGCTGTATTTT. Residues: CASRRDRNTGELYF.

J is TRBJ2-4 and V is TRBV7-9, with 7 bases identical to TRBD1. The end of the DNA fits TRBJ1-6 better, so the J call may be wrong. CDR1 and CDR2 (germline): SEHNR, FQNEAQ (reference sequence). The CDR3 sequence is 15 residues long. In nucleotides, the CDR3 is TGTGCCAGCAGCACCCGACAGGGCGGTGGTTCACCCCTCCACTTT. Its translation: CASSTRQGGGSPLHF.

In this sample, this clonotype turned up once. The rearrangement joins TRBV7-6 to TRBJ2-3, with 7 bases fitting TRBD2. This CDR3 region has 18 residues. Germline V gives CDR1 SGHVS, CDR2 FNYEAQ. The V and J ends lost 5 bases and 0 bases, in that order; junction bases with no gene match: 14. For the CDR3, the DNA is TGTGCCAGCAGCCCCAGCCTTAGGCGGGGGATTAGCACAGATACGCAGTATTTT. Protein: CASSPSLRRGISTDTQYF.

The CDR3 reads CASSSLRDRGTEQYF. CDR3 bases: TGTGCCAGCAGCTCCCTCCGGGACAGGGGCACCGAGCAGTACTTC. The rearrangement joins TRBV11-2 to TRBJ2-5; 10 positions agree with TRBD1. The assigned J gene may be wrong: the sequence end matches TRBJ2-7 better. CDR1 and CDR2 (germline): SGHAT, FQNNGV. CDR3 length equals 15 residues.

The V call is TRBV7-2, the J call TRBJ2-3; 9 bases line up with TRBD2. This CDR3 is built from 17 residues. V shed 1 base and J 1 base; nucleotides not matched to a gene: 6. Germline CDR1 reads SGHTA; CDR2 reads FQGNSA. CDR3 in amino acids: CASSLVAGGRGTDTQYF. In nucleotides, the CDR3 is TGTGCCAGCAGCTTAGTGGCTGGCGGGAGGGGCACAGATACGCAGTATTTT.

This clonotype appeared many times. A much larger clonotype is one base distant, so this may be a read error. The chain employs TRBV19 and TRBJ2-6, with a weak D call TRBD2 (5 bases). TRBJ2-7 matches the DNA end more closely, so the J call is doubtful. The CDR3 has 14 residues. CDR1 and CDR2 (germline): LNHDA, SQIVND (reference sequence). The DNA of the CDR3 is TGTGCCAGTAGTATCACCGGGGTAGACGGTGAGCAGTACTTC. It codes for CASSITGVDGEQYF.

This clonotype has a handful of counts. The V gene is TRBV6-6, the J gene TRBJ1-6; D is undetermined. V shed 0 bases and J shed 9 bases, with 3 bases lying between them. Germline lookup yields CDR1 MNHNY and CDR2 SVGAGI (reference sequence). The CDR3 contains 12 residues. CDR3 nucleotides: TGTGCCAGCAGTTACTCTGGTTCACCCCTCCACTTT. Its translation: CASSYSGSPLHF.

This clonotype has only a few counts. Being one base from a much bigger clone, this may be a read error. The V gene is TRBV7-3, the J gene TRBJ2-7; 15 bases are a match to TRBD2. CDR3 length: 16 residues. Germline lookup yields CDR1 SGHTA and CDR2 FQGTGA. V lost 4 bases and J lost 7; bases outside the gene matches: 8. CDR3 in DNA: TGTGCCAGCAGCTCCGGACTAGCGGGAGGGTACTATGAGCAGTACTTC. This encodes CASSSGLAGGYYEQYF.

In its sample, this clonotype ranks as medium-sized. This chain joins TRBV6-6 and TRBJ2-2; D perhaps matches TRBD2 (7 bases). Trimming pared 2 bases from V and 5 bases from J, leaving 21 bases between. The CDR3 is 18 amino acids. Germline V lookup: CDR1 MNHNY, CDR2 SVGAGI (reference sequence). The chain's CDR3 is CASSYGLAEKRGTGELFF. CDR3 nucleotide sequence: TGTGCCAGCAGTTACGGGCTAGCGGAAAAGAGGGGGACCGGGGAGCTGTTTTTT.

This clonotype is deemed medium-sized. The genes are TRBV6-1 and TRBJ2-5; D is ambiguous. V shed 5 bases and J shed 3 bases, with 10 bases lying between them. Germline values: CDR1 MNHNS, CDR2 SASEGT. The CDR3 runs 13 residues. The CDR3 nucleotides read TGTGCCAGCAGTAGAGAAAGGAAAGAGACCCAGTACTTC. Its translation: CASSRERKETQYF.

This clonotype was recorded a few times. V usage is TRBV7-2 and J usage is TRBJ2-5; perhaps D is TRBD1 or TRBD2 (7 bases each). The DNA end is more similar to TRBJ2-7, so the J call may be wrong. The CDR3 consists of 15 residues. Germline lookup yields CDR1 SGHTA and CDR2 FQGNSA. In DNA, the CDR3 is TGTGCCAGCAGCTTAGTCTCCAGGGGGGGACACGAGCAGTACTTC. Translating it yields CASSLVSRGGHEQYF.

In this sample, this clonotype turned up a few times. The chain combines TRBV7-2 with TRBJ2-3, with 7 bases that match TRBD2. In germline, CDR1 is SGHTA, CDR2 FQGNSA. Losses at the gene ends were 0 bases for V and 0 bases for J; bases not matched to a gene: 0. The CDR3 has 15 amino acids. CDR3 sequence: CASSLAAGSTDTQYF. Here the CDR3 DNA reads TGTGCCAGCAGCTTAGCAGCGGGGAGCACAGATACGCAGTATTTT.

V and J are TRBV5-4 and TRBJ2-1; perhaps D is TRBD1 or TRBD2 (5 bases each). The CDR3 sequence is 16 residues long. Trimming took off 4 bases at V and 5 bases at J, with 19 bases between the two ends. Germline loops: CDR1 SGHNT, CDR2 YYREEE (reference sequence). CDR3 nucleotide sequence: TGTGCCAGCAGCCTTACGGGATCTTTAGGGGACAATGAGCAGTTCTTC. Translated, it gives CASSLTGSLGDNEQFF.

This clonotype was recorded many times. The chain couples TRBV5-6 to TRBJ2-7; TRBD1 matches 9 bases. Losses at the gene ends were 3 bases for V and 6 bases for J; bases not matched to a gene: 7. The CDR3 runs 14 residues. Germline CDR1 reads SGHDT; CDR2 reads YYEEEE. CDR3 bases: TGTGCCAGCAGCTCCCGGGACAGGGTGGGCGAGCAGTACTTC. This encodes CASSSRDRVGEQYF.

For this clonotype: The CDR3 ends on some other residue instead of the conserved phenylalanine or tryptophan, so this is likely a read error. The limits of the CDR3 on the DNA are not certain, so only TCRdb's listed CDR3 is given. The rearrangement uses TRBV7-4 and TRBJ2-6; the table's D call TRBD2 went unverified against the DNA. Looked up from germline, CDR1 is SGHVT and CDR2 is SQSDAQ. The CDR3 is 15 amino acids in total, end residues counted. The CDR3 reads CASGTRLPTMSSSSR.

This clonotype occurred many times. The J gene is TRBJ2-3, the V gene TRBV7-2, with D hard to call. The CDR3 is made up of 15 amino acids. Germline V lookup: CDR1 SGHTA, CDR2 FQGNSA. Trimming took 3 bases from V and 2 from J, leaving 12 bases between them. The CDR3 nucleotides are TGTGCCAGCAGCTTGGCAGGCCTAATCACAGATACGCAGTATTTT. Translating gives CASSLAGLITDTQYF.

A few counts support this clonotype. The J gene is TRBJ2-3, the V gene TRBV7-3; D not resolved. Germline V gene data show CDR1 as SGHTA and CDR2 as FQGTGA. The CDR3 is 12 residues long. The V end was cut by 6 bases, the J end by 1 base, with 5 bases between. In DNA, the CDR3 is TGTGCCAGCAGACAAGGCACAGATACGCAGTATTTT. As protein: CASRQGTDTQYF.

The rearrangement links TRBV7-3 to TRBJ2-1, with D uncertain. The CDR3 loop spans 14 amino acids. CDR1 and CDR2 (germline): SGHTA, FQGTGA. Trimming removed 2 bases from V and 4 bases from J, with 9 bases in between. The CDR3 coding sequence is TGTGCCAGCAGCTTAGACGCGAGTTACAATGAGCAGTTCTTC. Translated, it gives CASSLDASYNEQFF.

The genes are TRBV7-4 and TRBJ2-5; TRBD2 matches at 11 bases. Trimming removed 3 bases from V and 2 bases from J; junction bases left unmatched: 8. Germline CDR1 SGHVT, CDR2 SQSDAQ. CDR3 size: 17 residues. In DNA, the CDR3 is TGTGCCAGCAGCTTTTCCATCGGGACTAGCGGACAAGAGACCCAGTACTTC. It is translated as CASSFSIGTSGQETQYF.

There are a few counts of this clonotype. The J gene is TRBJ2-7, the V gene TRBV20-1; perhaps TRBD2 as D (6 bases). Looked up from germline, CDR1 is DFQATT and CDR2 is SNEGSKA (reference sequence). V lost 5 bases, J lost 7 bases, and 18 bases lay in between. This CDR3 has 13 residues. The CDR3 nucleotides read TGCAGTGCTCCCGGGAGCTCCTACAATGAGCAGTACTTC. Its protein product is CSAPGSSYNEQYF.

There are a few counts of this clonotype. The chain couples TRBV3-1 to TRBJ2-7; a weak D match, TRBD2 (5 bases). The CDR3 is 13 amino acids. V was pared by 4 bases and J by 5 bases, with 12 bases between. Germline V CDR1 and CDR2: LGHDT, YNNKEL (reference sequence). In DNA form, the CDR3 reads TGTGCCAGCAGCCCTTGGAGGCAACACGAGCAGTACTTC. This encodes CASSPWRQHEQYF.

The J gene is TRBJ1-1, the V gene TRBV6-8; D uncertain. This CDR3 region has 14 residues. V was shortened by 2 bases and J by 3 bases, with 10 bases between the two germline ends. Germline V gene lookup returns CDR1 MNHGY and CDR2 SAAAGT. The CDR3 loop reads CASSYPGWDTEAFF. Written as DNA, the CDR3 is TGTGCCAGCAGTTACCCCGGGTGGGACACTGAAGCTTTCTTT.